The source of this T cell receptor beta chain is a study of identical twins (TCRdb year 2016). Regarding the complete study: TCR alpha and beta repertoires from monozygotic twins, unrelated adults of various ages and cord blood were deep-sequenced to test whether fetal clonotypes persist. To rule out contamination, the twin experiments were replicated at different times with different library preparation protocols.

Library preparation employed 5' RACE. For sequencing, an Illumina HiSeq 2000 was employed. Template switching added a universal primer binding site, and the final cDNA carried a unique molecular identifier that allowed TCR cDNA molecules to be counted accurately. First-strand cDNA for TCR alpha and beta chains was synthesized from specific primers in the conserved constant-segment region. To control for contamination, every cDNA library carried two barcodes: a SMART-Mk sample barcode plus Illumina barcodes. TruSeq adapter sequences along with Illumina sample barcodes were introduced in two successive PCR steps. TCR alpha and beta cDNA libraries were sequenced on the Illumina HiSeq platform with custom primers. The paper's processing steps were these. Unique molecular identifiers were extracted from raw reads with MiGEC, and CDR3 positions were determined with MiXCR. Recombination models were inferred per individual with the repgenHMM and IGoR tools using an EM algorithm. Shared clonotype analysis was performed with the tcR package in R, normalizing sharing by the product of cloneset sizes. To study raw recombination free of thymic and clonal selection effects, out-of-frame nonproductive sequences were analyzed. TCRdb reran the public reads through fastp at Q25 and MiXCR, keeping productive beta chains. Duplicate CDR3 protein sequences are folded into a single record with the most common DNA and genes. TCRdb's processing, not the study's, gives the V and J calls here. In all, the sample holds some 710,000 distinct CDR3 sequences, and less than 7% of those were seen once. The biggest ten clones account for roughly 1.6% of the sample.

A note on this clonotype: Its antigen target is currently unknown. No base qualities exist here, and no much larger clone lies one base off it.

Findings and caveats that apply to the study as a whole: Out-of-frame TCR alpha sharing in monozygotic twins was systematically underestimated by recombination models, whereas sharing between unrelated individuals was in agreement with the recombination models. Zero-insertion analyses could be partly confounded by invariant T cells such as MAIT and iNKT, although diverse VJ usage argued against such confounding for most clonotypes. Because the same donors could not be followed over many years, conclusions were based on cross-sectional statistical analysis. Excess twin sharing in beta out-of-frame sequences was weaker because fewer shared sequences lowered the signal-to-noise ratio. Compared with coincidental sharing between unrelated individuals, an excess of low generation-probability sequences was observed among out-of-frame TCR alpha sequences shared between twins. Fewer insertions were carried by abundant cord blood beta clonotypes, a similar but weaker trend appeared in young adult naive repertoires, and no such trend appeared in memory repertoires.

CDR1 and CDR2 were assigned from the germline V gene (reference sequence) as SEHNR and FQNEAQ. The CDR3 contains 14 residues, cysteine and phenylalanine counted. Only the CDR3 DNA stays, 42 bases, in frame from base 1. V lost 3 bases and J lost 2 bases, and the count of bases not matched to a germline gene is 4. All donors were healthy Caucasians. Three unrelated non-twin adults were also sequenced: a male aged 18 to 29, a male aged 50 to 59 and a female aged 50 to 59. Miltenyi CD45RO+ enrichment and human naive T-cell isolation kits were used to isolate memory (CD45RO+) and naive T cells from PBMC. The sequence is built from TRBV7-9 and TRBJ2-7, with 7 bases aligning to TRBD2. The source is a man aged 18-30 years in good health. The source material was naive T cells sorted from blood. The cell subset or site tag for this specimen amounts to: cells isolated with a human naive T-cell isolation kit. CDR3 sequence: CASSFSGRTYEQYF. The DNA sequence is given as TGTGCCAGCAGCTTTAGCGGGCGGACCTACGAGCAGTACTTC. Beyond the CDR3, the reference TRBV7-9 and TRBJ2-7 genes provide the residues; the full variable domain reads: DTGVSQNPRHKITKRGQNVTFRCDPISEHNRLYWYRQTLGQGPEFLTYFQNEAQLEKSRLLSDRFSAERPKGSFSTLEIQRTEQGDSAMYLCASSFSGRTYEQYFGPGTRLTVT.